Included here is one T cell receptor beta chain sequence, with context. Its antigen is unidentified. This CDR3 is built from 13 residues. Germline values: CDR1 SGDLS, CDR2 YYNGEE. Trimming left V 2 bases short and J 9 bases short, with 12 bases between. The data stem from a study of regulatory T cells in long-lasting Graves disease. In building TCR beta libraries, iRepertoire HTBI primers were used together with Arm-PCR of CDR3 regions. TCRdb processed the multiplex PCR reads anew with MiXCR; each CDR3 protein has one entry. This sample carries approximately 470,000 distinct CDR3 sequences, around 21% of them seen once, and the ten largest clones take 6.5% to 10%. Study results and limitations: Among samples with persistent disease, TRBV28, TRBJ1-2 and TRBJ2-5 were favored.

The sample's time point: persistent/refractory GD, antithyroid drugs over 5 years with positive TRAb. Preparation of the TCR library used RNA extracted from PBMCs. From an endocrinology department in Xi'an, China, came the patients. The source was peripheral blood mononuclear cells (PBMCs), collected when the disease was refractory, from a patient treated with antithyroid drugs. The gene calls are TRBV9 and TRBJ1-5; no clear D gene. The source is a female donor with Graves disease. The CDR3, as DNA: TGTGCCAGCAGCGTTGACGGTCAAAGGCCCCAGCATTTT. It specifies CASSVDGQRPQHF.